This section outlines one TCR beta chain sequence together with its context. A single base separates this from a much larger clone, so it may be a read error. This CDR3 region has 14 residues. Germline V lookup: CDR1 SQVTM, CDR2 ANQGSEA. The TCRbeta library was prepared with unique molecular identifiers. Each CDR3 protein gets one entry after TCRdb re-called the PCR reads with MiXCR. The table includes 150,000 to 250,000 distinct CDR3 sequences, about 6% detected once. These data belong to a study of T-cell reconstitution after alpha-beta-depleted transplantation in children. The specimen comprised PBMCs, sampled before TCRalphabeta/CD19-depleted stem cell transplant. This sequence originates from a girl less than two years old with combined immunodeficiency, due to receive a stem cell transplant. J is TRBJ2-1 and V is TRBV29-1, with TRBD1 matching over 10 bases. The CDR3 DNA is TGCAGCGTTGATGGGACAGGGGTCTACAATGGGCAGTTCTTC. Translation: CSVDGTGVYNGQFF.